This TCR beta chain was identified during a study of neoadjuvant anti-PD-1 for oral cavity cancer. In the study overall: Patients without progression got a fourth dose around day 43. General observations from the study: PBMC Gini-index clonality exceeded responders' in non-responders post-nivolumab.

Time point described: after neoadjuvant nivolumab, at surgical resection. Patients had newly diagnosed, untreated stage II-IVA oral cavity squamous cell carcinoma. PBMC libraries mostly used around 0.5 ug of input genomic DNA, with six replicates per sample. The method was immunoSEQ multiplex PCR; TCRdb's version includes in-frame clones alone and lacks a portion of them. This sample has several thousand clones, with under 70% found just once. Comment on this clone: Its matching antigen is unknown.

The V gene's germline CDR1 is LNHDA and CDR2 SQIVND (reference sequence). V was shortened by 3 bases and J by 4 bases, with 15 bases between the two germline ends. The CDR3 totals 15 residues. The V gene is TRBV19, the J gene TRBJ1-1, with D possibly matching TRBD1 (5 bases). The sequence came from a person aged 40 to 85 with oral cavity squamous cell carcinoma. The sample in question was PBMCs, obtained after nivolumab (anti-PD-1) treatment. CDR3 in amino acids: CASSMGGRWATEAFF. The CDR3 DNA follows: TGTGCCAGTAGTATGGGGGGGAGGTGGGCCACTGAAGCTTTCTTT. The whole variable domain, filled in from reference TRBV19 and TRBJ1-1, reads DGGITQSPKYLFRKEGQNVTLSCEQNLNHDAMYWYRQDPGQGLRLIYYSQIVNDFQKGDIAEGYSVSREKKESFPLTVTSAQKNPTAFYLCASSMGGRWATEAFFGQGTRLTVV.